This passage covers 30 T cell receptor beta chains from one sample sequenced in a study of T cells after posttransplantation cyclophosphamide (dated by TCRdb to about 2016). The library was built by means of the immunoSEQ multiplex PCR assay. This immuneACCESS table, as held by TCRdb, lists in-frame sequences with V and J called but not all clones. Of the missing ones, under half trace to an unresolved V gene in checked studies; the others have no known cause. The sample records under 45,000 clones, none occurring a single time. The biggest ten clones account for about 4.2% of the sample. The material sequenced was PBMCs. The source of these receptors is a woman aged 45-65 years in good health and a related stem cell transplant donor.

At least ten counts were recorded for this clone. The chain combines TRBV5-1 with TRBJ2-7; 9 positions agree with TRBD1. From germline, CDR1 is SGHRS and CDR2 YFSETQ. Trimming took 2 bases from V and 4 from J; bases not matched to a gene: 10. The CDR3 length is 16 residues. The CDR3 nucleotides read TGCGCCAGCAGCTTAGGACAGGGGAGCGGCCTTTACGAGCAGTACTTC. This translates into CASSLGQGSGLYEQYF.

This clone occurred many times. The chain links TRBV6-4 to TRBJ1-1; D is possibly TRBD1 (5 bases). The germline V gene encodes CDR1 MRHNA and CDR2 SNTAGT. This CDR3 is built from 15 residues. Trimming removed 3 bases at V and 1 base at J, with 12 bases between. The CDR3 loop is CASSEGGTGNTEAFF. CDR3 coding DNA: TGTGCCAGCAGTGAGGGGGGGACCGGGAACACTGAAGCTTTCTTT.

This clone was counted at least ten times. The chain recombines TRBV19 with TRBJ2-6; possible D gene TRBD1, 6 bases. The CDR3 runs to 17 residues. Germline CDR1 and CDR2: LNHDA and SQIVND (reference sequence). The germline V and J ends were trimmed by 9 bases and 0 bases, with 18 bases remaining between them. The CDR3 loop reads CASTKTGTHSGANVLTF. The CDR3 DNA reads as TGTGCCAGCACCAAGACAGGAACCCACTCTGGGGCCAACGTCCTGACTTTC.

The gene calls are TRBV4-3 and TRBJ2-1; unclear D gene. The V gene lost 3 bases and the J gene lost 0 bases, with 6 bases spanning the gap. The CDR3 sequence is 14 residues long. The germline V gene has CDR1 LGHNA and CDR2 YSLEER. DNA for the CDR3: TGCGCCAGCAGCCACGGTAGCTCCTACAATGAGCAGTTCTTC. Protein: CASSHGSSYNEQFF.

This clone was picked up many times. The rearrangement links TRBV12-5 to TRBJ2-1; TRBD1 matches 9 bases. The CDR3 is 15 amino acids. V was pared by 6 bases and J by 4 bases, with 7 bases of the junction left unmatched. Germline CDR1 reads LGHNT; CDR2 reads FRNRAP. The chain's CDR3 is CASGPGQGVYNEQFF. The CDR3 coding sequence is TGTGCTAGTGGGCCGGGACAGGGAGTTTACAATGAGCAGTTCTTC.

J is TRBJ1-2 and V is TRBV7-8; D is unclear. Per the germline V gene, CDR1 is SGHVS and CDR2 is FQNEAQ. V was trimmed by 2 bases and J by 3 bases, leaving 25 bases between them. There are 19 residues in the CDR3. This chain's CDR3 is CASSLRRTRSGAAHYGYTF. In DNA, the CDR3 is TGTGCCAGCAGCTTAAGGCGAACCCGGAGCGGAGCAGCCCACTATGGCTACACCTTC.

This clone was detected a few times. A much more abundant neighbour one base away suggests this may be a read error. The chain links TRBV11-2 to TRBJ2-5, with D perhaps TRBD1 (5 bases). The closer fit of TRBJ2-7 to the DNA end suggests the J call may be wrong. Germline lookup yields CDR1 SGHAT and CDR2 FQNNGV. The CDR3 is made up of 13 amino acids. CDR3 amino acids: CASRSDSSYEQYF. Here the CDR3 DNA reads TGTGCCAGCAGATCCGACAGCTCCTACGAGCAGTACTTC.

In this sample, this clone turned up many times. The chain has TRBV4-3 and TRBJ2-1; no firm D call. Germline-derived CDR1 and CDR2 are LGHNA and YSLEER. Trimming stripped 0 bases from V and 6 bases from J, with 9 bases between. The CDR3 contains 14 residues. The CDR3 region is CASSQDRTVNEQFF. The CDR3 DNA reads TGCGCCAGCAGCCAAGATCGTACGGTCAATGAGCAGTTCTTC.

The table lists this clone with many counts. The chain carries TRBV5-1 and TRBJ1-3, with TRBD1 as a possible D gene (6 bases). The V and J ends lost 7 bases and 0 bases respectively, with 11 bases between them. This CDR3 has 14 residues. CDR1 and CDR2 from the germline V gene are SGHRS and YFSETQ. Here the CDR3 reads CASRMDSSGNTIYF. CDR3 sequence (DNA): TGCGCCAGCCGAATGGACAGCTCTGGAAACACCATATATTTT.

In its sample, this clone was seen many times. The chain recombines TRBV2 with TRBJ2-1, with D unclear. V lost 8 bases and J lost 0, with 14 bases in between. Germline loops: CDR1 SNHLY, CDR2 FYNNEI. The length of the CDR3 is 15 residues. The CDR3 DNA reads as TGTGCCAGCGTAGTGGTTGTCTACTCCTACAATGAGCAGTTCTTC. Protein sequence: CASVVVVYSYNEQFF.

Many counts were recorded for this clone. The chain combines TRBV7-8 with TRBJ2-1; 10 nucleotides align to TRBD1. The CDR3 extends over 17 amino acids. Germline trimming cut 5 bases from V and 1 base from J; bases unmatched to any gene: 8. Looked up from germline, CDR1 is SGHVS and CDR2 is FQNEAQ. CDR3 in amino acids: CASSPTDRGFSYNEQFF. CDR3 DNA: TGTGCCAGCAGCCCGACGGACAGGGGGTTTTCCTACAATGAGCAGTTCTTC.

The sample holds many counts of this clone. The V call is TRBV7-2, the J call TRBJ1-2; 8 bases agree with TRBD1. V dropped 4 bases and J dropped 5; count of bases not matched to a gene: 6. The CDR3 has 14 amino acids. Germline loops: CDR1 SGHTA, CDR2 FQGNSA. CDR3 loop: CASSYLDRAYGYTF. In nucleotides, the CDR3 is TGTGCCAGCAGCTACCTGGACAGGGCGTATGGCTACACCTTC. The variable domain in full, with the rest retrieved from reference TRBV7-2 and TRBJ1-2, is GAGVSQSPSNKVTEKGKDVELRCDPISGHTALYWYRQSLGQGLEFLIYFQGNSAPDKSGLPSDRFSAERTGGSVSTLTIQRTQQEDSAVYLCASSYLDRAYGYTFGSGTRLTVV.

This clone occurred many times. This chain uses TRBV27 with TRBJ1-6; D is perhaps TRBD1 (6 bases). V shed 1 base and J shed 7 bases, with 20 bases lying between them. The CDR3 extends over 18 amino acids. Germline V gene sequence: CDR1 MNHEY, CDR2 SMNVEV (reference sequence). The CDR3 region has the DNA TGTGCCAGCAGTTTATTTCCGACAGGAAGTACATCCAATTCACCCCTCCACTTT. Translating gives CASSLFPTGSTSNSPLHF.

Many counts were recorded for this clone. The chain combines TRBV6-1 with TRBJ2-7; a weak D match, TRBD1 (6 bases). From germline, CDR1 is MNHNS and CDR2 SASEGT. V dropped 9 bases and J dropped 4 bases, with 13 bases sitting between them. The CDR3 length is 12 residues. The CDR3 DNA reads as TGTGCCAGTACCGGGACACTTTACGAGCAGTACTTC. The encoded protein is CASTGTLYEQYF.

This clone was observed many times. This rearrangement joins TRBV30 to TRBJ2-7; maybe TRBD1 (6 bases). V lost 2 bases and J lost 3, with 11 bases in between. This CDR3 contains 13 residues. CDR1 and CDR2 (germline): GTSNPN, SVGIG (reference sequence). Here the CDR3 reads CAWSPGQSYEQYF. The CDR3 bases are TGTGCCTGGAGTCCAGGACAGAGCTACGAGCAGTACTTC.

This clone was detected many times. This chain links TRBV27 with TRBJ2-3, with D possibly matching TRBD2 (5 bases). Trimming pared 6 bases from V and 2 bases from J, leaving 15 bases between. Germline V gene lookup returns CDR1 MNHEY and CDR2 SMNVEV (reference sequence). The length of the CDR3 is 15 residues. The CDR3 here is CASRTAGTITDTQYF. CDR3 nucleotides: TGTGCCAGCAGGACGGCGGGCACAATCACAGATACGCAGTATTTT.

This clone showed up many times. J is TRBJ1-4 and V is TRBV5-1; TRBD1 aligns across 9 bases. In germline, CDR1 is SGHRS, CDR2 YFSETQ. The ends lost 0 bases at V and 8 bases at J; junction bases unmatched: 8. The CDR3 consists of 16 residues. CDR3 sequence reads: CASSLARTGVGEKLFF. Written as DNA, the CDR3 is TGCGCCAGCAGCTTGGCTCGGACAGGGGTCGGGGAAAAACTGTTTTTT.

This clone came up many times. The V gene is TRBV30, the J gene TRBJ1-1; D remains unclear. CDR3 length: 12 residues. Per germline, CDR1 GTSNPN and CDR2 SVGIG (reference sequence). The V gene lost 3 bases and the J gene lost 2 bases, with 7 bases spanning the gap. Written as DNA, the CDR3 is TGTGCCTGGAGCAGGTCCAACACTGAAGCTTTCTTT. This encodes CAWSRSNTEAFF.

This clone was detected only a few times. DNA of the CDR3: TGTGCCAGCAGATCGGGTGCAACTAATGAAAAACTGTTTTTT. This translates into CASRSGATNEKLFF. The rearrangement uses TRBV6-5 and TRBJ1-4; D not certain. The CDR3 spans 14 residues. Germline CDR1 and CDR2: MNHEY and SVGAGI. Trimming cost V 6 bases and J 0 bases, with 8 bases left between them.

This clone was recorded many times. The chain joins TRBV19 to TRBJ1-6; D possibly corresponds to TRBD1 (6 bases). V lost 6 bases and J 7 bases, leaving 19 bases between the germline ends. The germline V gene has CDR1 LNHDA and CDR2 SQIVND (reference sequence). This CDR3 spans 16 amino acids. The CDR3: CASRADSPLGNSPLHF. Here the CDR3 DNA reads TGTGCCAGTAGGGCGGACAGCCCCCTAGGGAATTCACCCCTCCACTTT.

This clone was observed many times. J is TRBJ1-1 and V is TRBV7-8; 9 bases map to TRBD1. Germline V gene data show CDR1 as SGHVS and CDR2 as FQNEAQ. The CDR3 covers 17 residues. V lost 4 bases and J lost 10; bases outside the gene matches: 19. The DNA for the CDR3 is TGTGCCAGCAGCTCCGAGGGCCCCGGGACAGGGCGAGTGGGAGCTTTCTTT. Protein product: CASSSEGPGTGRVGAFF.

Only a few counts were recorded for this clone. This chain joins TRBV2 and TRBJ2-3, with 12 bases fitting TRBD2. V trimming: 8 bases; J trimming: 4 bases; junction bases outside the gene matches: 10. The CDR3 contains 16 residues. The germline V gene encodes CDR1 SNHLY and CDR2 FYNNEI. The CDR3 coding sequence is TGTGCCAGCCCGGGTCTAGCGGGGGGGCCCGCAGATACGCAGTATTTT. It translates to CASPGLAGGPADTQYF.

This clone was observed at least ten times. The chain has TRBV10-1 and TRBJ1-6, with D maybe TRBD1 (6 bases). V lost 4 bases and J lost 10, with 11 bases in between. The CDR3 contains 13 residues. CDR1 is WNHNN and CDR2 is SYGVQD in the germline V gene (reference sequence). In nucleotides, the CDR3 is TGCGCCAGCAGTGCTCCGGGACAATCACCCCTCCACTTT. Amino acids: CASSAPGQSPLHF.

This clone was seen many times. This sequence joins TRBV7-3 and TRBJ2-2, with D perhaps TRBD1 (5 bases). CDR1 and CDR2 from the germline V gene are SGHTA and FQGTGA. The CDR3 sequence is 13 residues long. V was trimmed by 5 bases and J by 4 bases, leaving 8 bases between them. The CDR3 DNA is TGTGCCAGCAGCGTGACAGTCACCGGGGAGCTGTTTTTT. This codes for CASSVTVTGELFF.

This clone was seen ten or more times. V gene TRBV6-5 combines with J gene TRBJ2-3; a possible D gene is TRBD2 (6 bases). Trimming removed 4 bases at V and 4 bases at J, with 12 bases between. Germline assignment: CDR1 MNHEY and CDR2 SVGAGI. The CDR3 length is 14 residues. CDR3 loop: CASSLREVSDTQYF. The DNA of the CDR3 is TGTGCCAGCAGTTTGAGGGAGGTTTCAGATACGCAGTATTTT.

The rearrangement links TRBV5-4 to TRBJ2-5, with 7 bases fitting TRBD1. Germline loops: CDR1 SGHNT, CDR2 YYREEE (reference sequence). The CDR3 runs 15 residues. With V trimmed by 4 bases and J by 3 bases, 9 bases remained unmatched. The CDR3 coding sequence is TGTGCCAGCAGCCGTCCTGGGACAGCTGAAGAGACCCAGTACTTC. Translating it yields CASSRPGTAEETQYF.

In its sample, this clone was seen many times. CDR3 nucleotides: TGTGCCAGCAGTCTTACAGGAGGGGCCCCTAACTATGGCTACACCTTC. Translation gives CASSLTGGAPNYGYTF. This chain connects TRBV28 to TRBJ1-2; a possible D gene is TRBD1 (5 bases). The V gene lost 5 bases and the J gene lost 0 bases, with 16 bases spanning the gap. Germline V gives CDR1 MDHEN, CDR2 SYDVKM. The CDR3 contains 16 residues.

This clone was observed at least ten times. The chain uses TRBV5-8 and TRBJ1-1; D call uncertain. Trimming shortened V by 2 bases and J by 8 bases, and 10 bases separated the two germline ends. Germline V gene lookup returns CDR1 SGHTS and CDR2 YDEGEE. There are 12 residues in the CDR3. The CDR3 DNA sequence: TGTGCCAGCAGCTTTAACAGCAACGAAGCTTTCTTT. Translation gives CASSFNSNEAFF.

This clone occurred many times. This sequence joins TRBV13 and TRBJ2-7; tentatively, D is TRBD2 (5 bases). From germline, CDR1 is PRHDT and CDR2 FYEKMQ (reference sequence). Trimming shortened V by 2 bases and J by 2 bases, and 13 bases separated the two germline ends. The CDR3 is 15 residues long. The CDR3: CASSLFSRGTYEQYF. Written as DNA, the CDR3 is TGTGCCAGCAGCTTATTTAGTCGGGGTACCTACGAGCAGTACTTC.

This clone has ten or more counts. The chain recombines TRBV6-5 with TRBJ2-2, with 9 bases aligning to TRBD1. The CDR3 covers 16 residues. Per the germline V gene, CDR1 is MNHEY and CDR2 is SVGAGI. V dropped 4 bases and J dropped 6; count of bases not matched to a gene: 9. The CDR3 reads CASSWGTGPRAGELFF. CDR3 in DNA: TGTGCCAGCAGTTGGGGGACAGGGCCCCGGGCCGGGGAGCTGTTTTTT.